This is a list of T cell receptor beta chains from one sample in a study of T cell responses to AZD1222 COVID-19 vaccine. Libraries were prepared by immunoSEQ multiplex PCR; TCRdb keeps only in-frame clonotypes and omits some of them. The sample holds about 120,000 clones, about 91% seen once. The source was peripheral blood, collected on day 0 of AZD1222 vaccination. Receptors originate from an adult in good health. Both conserved end residues are part of each CDR3. The D gene is left open where the match is weak. Some rows mark clone size as missing; the rest say once, few, many or name a class of expanded clone.

J,V,D,size,CDR3,DNA
TRBJ2-5,TRBV5-1,-,-,CASSFGIGGSEETQYF,TGCGCCAGCAGCTTCGGGATAGGGGGGTCGGAGGAGACCCAGTACTTC
TRBJ2-1,TRBV6-2/TRBV6-3,TRBD1,-,CASSYMRTGRVYNEQFF,TGTGCCAGCAGTTACATGAGGACAGGGAGAGTCTACAATGAGCAGTTCTTC
TRBJ1-2,TRBV15,TRBD1,-,CATSTQGGTGGYTF,TGTGCCACCAGCACCCAGGGGGGGACGGGCGGCTACACCTTC
TRBJ2-2,TRBV10-3,TRBD1,-,CAISAGTASTGELFF,TGTGCCATCAGCGCCGGGACAGCCTCCACCGGGGAGCTGTTTTTT
TRBJ2-4,TRBV7-2,TRBD1,-,CASSWTGGGKNIQYF,TGTGCCAGCAGTTGGACAGGGGGAGGCAAAAACATTCAGTACTTC
TRBJ1-2,TRBV29-1,-,-,CSVEDRTYGYTF,TGCAGCGTTGAAGATCGAACCTATGGCTACACCTTC
TRBJ2-1,TRBV6-5,-,-,CASRPGTAEFNEQFF,TGTGCCAGCAGGCCCGGGACGGCGGAGTTCAATGAGCAGTTCTTC
TRBJ2-6,TRBV15,-,-,CATSNERGSSGANVLTF,TGTGCCACCAGCAATGAACGCGGTAGCTCTGGGGCCAACGTCCTGACTTTC
TRBJ2-1,TRBV7-3,TRBD2,few,CASSLLAAPLNEQFF,TGTGCCAGCAGCTTACTAGCGGCCCCCTTGAATGAGCAGTTCTTC
TRBJ2-1,TRBV5-4,TRBD2,-,CASMSSGTYNEQFF,TGTGCCAGCATGTCTAGCGGGACCTACAATGAGCAGTTCTTC
TRBJ1-4,TRBV9,TRBD1,-,CASSVGVRGRDEKLFF,TGTGCCAGCAGCGTAGGGGTAAGGGGGCGCGATGAAAAACTGTTTTTT